This paragraph reports one T cell receptor beta chain. The second PCR ran about 6 to 11 cycles with a sample-barcoded 5' primer and J-beta primers. Every molecule of cDNA carried a tag from a template-switch adaptor with 12 random nucleotides. MiXCR was run by TCRdb on the 5' RACE reads, yielding one entry per CDR3 protein. The table includes some 640,000 distinct CDR3 sequences, about 30% detected once. These data belong to a study of blood T cells in healthy people across ages. This CDR3 comprises 15 residues. Germline CDR1 reads SGHTA; CDR2 reads FQGNSA. Trimming removed 1 base from V and 6 bases from J, with 15 bases in between.

The clonotype was recovered from a woman aged 80 or over in good health. The sequencing input was blood. V is TRBV7-2 and J is TRBJ1-2, with D possibly matching TRBD1 (5 bases). CDR3 in amino acids: CASSLGGAAGDGYTF. CDR3 coding DNA: TGTGCCAGCAGCTTAGGGGGTGCGGCGGGGGATGGCTACACCTTC.